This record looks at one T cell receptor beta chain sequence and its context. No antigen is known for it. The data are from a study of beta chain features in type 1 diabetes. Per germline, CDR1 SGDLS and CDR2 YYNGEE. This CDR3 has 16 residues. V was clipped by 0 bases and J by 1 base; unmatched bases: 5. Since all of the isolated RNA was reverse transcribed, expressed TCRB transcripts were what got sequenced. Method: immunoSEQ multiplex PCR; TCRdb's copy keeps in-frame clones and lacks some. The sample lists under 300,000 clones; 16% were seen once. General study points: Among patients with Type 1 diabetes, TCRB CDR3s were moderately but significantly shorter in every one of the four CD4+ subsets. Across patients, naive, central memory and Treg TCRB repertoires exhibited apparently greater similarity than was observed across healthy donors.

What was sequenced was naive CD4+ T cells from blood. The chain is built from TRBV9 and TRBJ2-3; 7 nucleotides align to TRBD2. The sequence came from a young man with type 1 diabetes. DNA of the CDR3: TGTGCCAGCAGCGTAGAAGCGGGACGGGGCACAGATACGCAGTATTTT. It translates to CASSVEAGRGTDTQYF.